This entry is about one T cell receptor (beta chain). Its specificity is unknown. These data are taken from a study of T cells in tuberculosis. As for the study in general: This South African cohort compared adolescents with or without latent tuberculosis against adults with active tuberculosis.

At study entry, adolescents had tuberculin skin tests and IGRA screening. On average approximately 100,000 T cells per donor were immunosequenced. Study conclusions and caveats: Using the GMM-specific repertoire gave around 90% accuracy versus over 60% with motifs.

The table came from immunoSEQ multiplex PCR; TCRdb's copy has only in-frame clones and leaves some out. The sample consists of fewer than 35,000 clones, 94% of them appearing once. V lost 3 bases and J 5 bases, leaving 9 bases between the germline ends. CDR1 is SGHRS and CDR2 is YFSETQ in the germline V gene. The CDR3 runs 13 residues. This TCR derives from a donor aged 10 to 29 with latent tuberculosis or without tuberculosis infection. This chain uses TRBV5-1 with TRBJ2-1, with no clear D. The sample consisted of PBMCs. The CDR3 DNA follows: TGCGCCAGCAGCTCACCCCCTAACAATGAGCAGTTCTTC. This gives the protein CASSSPPNNEQFF.